Each of the 19 T cell receptor beta chains below was sequenced from the same sample in a study of T cells in Graves' hyperthyroidism and ophthalmopathy. Template material for amplifying TCR beta CDR3 regions consisted of RNA transcripts. During a first-round RT-PCR of the TCR CDR3, the HTBI primer set was used. TCRdb called the multiplex PCR reads again in MiXCR, with one record for every CDR3 protein. The table records under 250,000 distinct CDR3 sequences, roughly 22% of them present only once. Material: blood. These receptors were obtained from a woman aged 40 to 50 with Graves' ophthalmopathy.

This clonotype was observed many times. The chain links TRBV24-1 to TRBJ2-3, with 13 bases aligning to TRBD2. Germline assignment: CDR1 KGHDR and CDR2 SFDVKD. The V segment lost 3 bases and the J segment 4 bases; nucleotides outside the gene matches: 6. This CDR3 comprises 17 residues. CDR3 loop: CATSDAGLAGESDTQYF. The CDR3, as DNA: TGTGCCACCAGTGATGCCGGACTAGCGGGAGAATCAGATACGCAGTATTTT.

This clonotype has at least ten counts. V is TRBV6-5 and J is TRBJ1-1; 7 bases agree with TRBD1. CDR3 length equals 17 residues. CDR1 is MNHEY and CDR2 is SVGAGI in the germline V gene. The J segment lost 9 bases and the V segment lost 2 bases, leaving 18 bases of the junction unmatched. CDR3 sequence reads: CASSYHSRRGGGVQAFF. For the CDR3, the DNA is TGTGCCAGCAGTTACCACTCGAGGAGGGGAGGGGGCGTACAAGCTTTCTTT.

This clonotype has ten or more counts. The CDR3 coding sequence is TGTGCCAGCAGTGAAGTCCTAGACGGAGTATCACCCCTCCACTTT. This gives the protein CASSEVLDGVSPLHF. The V call is TRBV6-1, the J call TRBJ1-6; D not resolved. V was trimmed by 1 base and J by 10 bases, leaving 14 bases between them. In germline, CDR1 is MNHNS, CDR2 SASEGT. CDR3 length: 15 amino acids.

This clonotype came up many times. The chain carries TRBV28 and TRBJ1-1; D is undetermined. This CDR3 comprises 14 residues. Germline CDR1 and CDR2: MDHEN and SYDVKM. V lost 8 bases to trimming and J lost 2 bases, with 15 bases between them. For the CDR3, the DNA is TGTGCCAGCGCCCGATCCTGGGAAAACACTGAAGCTTTCTTT. Its protein is CASARSWENTEAFF.

On this clonotype: Relative to the germline gene, one junction end is altered; a read error may explain this. The chain links TRBV12-3 or TRBV12-4 to TRBJ2-5; perhaps D is TRBD1 or TRBD2 (5 bases each). CDR3 length: 14 residues. CDR3 in DNA: TGTGCCGGCAGTACTGGGGGAGATCAAGAGACCCAGTACTTC. Translated: CAGSTGGDQETQYF.

This clonotype was seen many times. This sequence joins TRBV4-1 and TRBJ2-5; maybe TRBD2 (6 bases). CDR1 and CDR2 (germline): MGHRA, YSYEKL. Trimming took off 0 bases at V and 0 bases at J, with 8 bases between the two ends. There are 15 residues in the CDR3. The chain's CDR3 is CASSQDGGYQETQYF. The CDR3 coding sequence is TGCGCCAGCAGCCAAGATGGGGGGTACCAAGAGACCCAGTACTTC.

Concerning this clonotype: Possible read error: a much larger clone is one base away. The chain has TRBV30 and TRBJ2-2; possible D gene TRBD2, 6 bases. Per the germline V gene, CDR1 is GTSNPN and CDR2 is SVGIG (reference sequence). This CDR3 contains 15 residues. The CDR3 here is CAWREEGINTWELFF. Written as DNA, the CDR3 is TGTGCCTGGAGAGAGGAGGGGATAAACACCTGGGAGCTGTTTTTT.

At least ten counts were recorded for this clonotype. The rearrangement joins TRBV7-2 to TRBJ2-7; 12 bases match TRBD2. The CDR3 has 15 residues. V lost 5 bases, J lost 0 bases, and 2 bases stayed unmatched. CDR1 is SGHTA, CDR2 FQGNSA, per germline. The CDR3 bases are TGTGCCAGCAGCACGGGACTAGCGGGCTCCTACGAGCAGTACTTC. It is translated as CASSTGLAGSYEQYF. Combining the CDR3 with reference TRBV7-2 and TRBJ2-7 gives the whole variable domain GAGVSQSPSNKVTEKGKDVELRCDPISGHTALYWYRQSLGQGLEFLIYFQGNSAPDKSGLPSDRFSAERTGGSVSTLTIQRTQQEDSAVYLCASSTGLAGSYEQYFGPGTRLTVT.

This clonotype was counted many times. The genes are TRBV19 and TRBJ2-2, with D possibly TRBD2 on 5 matching bases. The CDR3 is 14 residues long. V lost 7 bases and J 4 bases, leaving 13 bases between the germline ends. The germline gives CDR1 LNHDA, CDR2 SQIVND (reference sequence). CDR3 DNA sequence: TGTGCCAGTACCGGAGGACCAGTCACCGGGGAGCTGTTTTTT. It translates to CASTGGPVTGELFF.

This clonotype came up many times. The chain is built from TRBV6-1 and TRBJ1-1, with D unresolved. The CDR3 sequence is 14 residues long. Trimming took 4 bases from V and 1 from J, leaving 10 bases between them. The germline V gene encodes CDR1 MNHNS and CDR2 SASEGT. CDR3 region: CASSVAGTNTEAFF. DNA of the CDR3: TGTGCCAGCAGTGTGGCAGGAACGAACACTGAAGCTTTCTTT.

This clonotype was picked up many times. V and J are TRBV11-1 and TRBJ1-5, with D unclear. Trimming cost V 1 base and J 7 bases, with 8 bases left between them. The CDR3 spans 13 residues. Germline V gene sequence: CDR1 SGHAT, CDR2 FQDESV (reference sequence). CDR3 amino acids: CASSLGSEQPQHF. CDR3 bases: TGTGCCAGCAGCTTAGGGTCGGAGCAGCCCCAGCATTTT.

This clonotype was counted at least ten times. This chain uses TRBV29-1 with TRBJ2-5, with TRBD1 as a possible D gene (5 bases). CDR1 and CDR2 (germline): SQVTM, ANQGSEA. The CDR3 extends over 12 amino acids. Trimming cost V 2 bases and J 5 bases, with 9 bases left between them. The CDR3 is CSVEWGRETQYF. CDR3 bases: TGCAGCGTTGAATGGGGCAGGGAGACCCAGTACTTC.

In this sample, this clonotype turned up many times. The chain joins TRBV12-3 or TRBV12-4 to TRBJ1-2; D gene unclear. There are 13 residues in the CDR3. Trimming cost V 4 bases and J 8 bases, with 14 bases left between them. CDR3 loop: CASSSNPMEGYTF. CDR3 in DNA: TGTGCCAGCAGTTCGAATCCTATGGAGGGCTACACCTTC.

This clonotype has a count of ten or more. The rearrangement joins TRBV6-5 to TRBJ1-2, with D unclear. The CDR3 is 13 residues long. Deletions cut 7 bases from V and 3 bases from J, with 12 bases between. Germline V lookup: CDR1 MNHEY, CDR2 SVGAGI. In DNA form, the CDR3 reads TGTGCCAGCATCCCGAAGCCGTACTATGGCTACACCTTC. The encoded protein is CASIPKPYYGYTF.

V and J are TRBV20-1 and TRBJ2-7; D gene unclear. Deletions cut 3 bases from V and 2 bases from J, with 8 bases between. There are 12 residues in the CDR3. Germline V CDR1 and CDR2: DFQATT, SNEGSKA (reference sequence). CDR3 loop: CSARRQAYEQYF. DNA of the CDR3: TGCAGTGCTAGGAGGCAGGCCTACGAGCAGTACTTC.

As for this clonotype: This clone may be a read error of a much larger clone one base away. The chain joins TRBV2 to TRBJ1-2; 7 bases match TRBD1. The CDR3 is 16 residues long. Germline CDR1 SNHLY, CDR2 FYNNEI. Written as DNA, the CDR3 is TGTGCCGGCAGTGAACCGGGGACAGAAGCTAACTATGGCTACACCTTC. Translation: CAGSEPGTEANYGYTF.

At least ten counts were recorded for this clonotype. The chain combines TRBV5-6 with TRBJ2-2; perhaps TRBD1 as D (6 bases). The CDR3 extends over 16 amino acids. Germline CDR1 is SGHDT and CDR2 is YYEEEE. V was shortened by 4 bases and J by 1 base, with 14 bases between the two germline ends. The CDR3 reads CASSPGHSKNTGELFF. As DNA, the CDR3 is TGTGCCAGCAGCCCGGGACATAGTAAGAACACCGGGGAGCTGTTTTTT.

The chain couples TRBV6-1 to TRBJ1-1, with D possibly being TRBD1 (6 bases). Germline loops: CDR1 MNHNS, CDR2 SASEGT. This CDR3 has 15 amino acids. The V end lost 8 bases, the J end lost 3 bases, and 19 bases lay between the germline ends. CDR3 amino acids: CASLSGGGVHTEAFF. CDR3 bases: TGTGCCAGCTTAAGTGGAGGGGGGGTACACACTGAAGCTTTCTTT.

In this sample, this clonotype turned up many times. V usage is TRBV12-3 or TRBV12-4 and J usage is TRBJ2-2, with 10 nucleotides matching TRBD1. This CDR3 contains 16 residues. V was clipped by 6 bases and J by 2 bases; unmatched bases: 6. The DNA for the CDR3 is TGTGCCAGCAGCCACGGGACAGGGGATAACACCGGGGAGCTGTTTTTT. Protein sequence: CASSHGTGDNTGELFF.